Presented here are 21 T cell receptor beta chains from one specimen sequenced in a study of tumor-infiltrating lymphocytes in primary liver carcinoma. cDNA specific to TCR beta was made from 500 ng of total RNA, with a constant-region primer employed for priming. What produced the TCR beta libraries was three nested multiplex PCR rounds using slightly modified ARM-PCR. Two initial PCR rounds of approximately 10 cycles each paired TRBV1-TRBV30 forward primers with a C-beta reverse primer. TCRdb ran MiXCR on the multiplex PCR reads and lists one entry per CDR3 protein. This table has 150,000 to 200,000 distinct CDR3 sequences, 85% appearing once. Unsorted bulk tissue (about 19-33 mg) underwent RNA and DNA co-extraction. The specimen was tumor tissue from primary liver carcinoma. These receptors were obtained from a man aged 35-49 years with primary liver carcinoma and hepatitis B virus infection.

J is TRBJ2-3 and V is TRBV7-9, with D possibly TRBD1 on 6 matching bases. The CDR3 runs 13 residues. Germline V CDR1 and CDR2: SEHNR, FQNEAQ (reference sequence). Trimming shortened V by 2 bases and J by 5 bases, and 8 bases separated the two germline ends. The chain's CDR3 is CASSLLGGDTQYF. The CDR3 DNA reads as TGTGCCAGCAGCTTATTAGGGGGAGATACGCAGTATTTT.

V usage is TRBV10-1 and J usage is TRBJ2-5; D call uncertain. Trimming pared 10 bases from V and 5 bases from J, leaving 20 bases between. There are 14 residues in the CDR3. Germline V gives CDR1 WNHNN, CDR2 SYGVQD (reference sequence). The CDR3 sequence is CANGETVTSETQYF. CDR3 nucleotides: TGCGCCAACGGTGAAACCGTAACCTCGGAGACCCAGTACTTC.

In regard to this clonotype: This may be a read error: a much more frequent sequence differs by one nucleotide. The chain recombines TRBV29-1 with TRBJ2-5; no firm D call. There are 12 residues in the CDR3. Germline V gene lookup returns CDR1 SQVTM and CDR2 ANQGSEA. CDR3 in DNA: TGCAGCGTTTTGGGGTCCCAAGAGATCCAGTACTTC. It encodes CSVLGSQEIQYF. The full variable domain, rest sourced from reference TRBV29-1 and TRBJ2-5, is SAVISQKPSRDICQRGTSLTIQCQVDSQVTMMFWYRQQPGQSLTLIATANQGSEATYESGFVIDKFPISRPNLTFSTLTVSNMSPEDSSIYLCSVLGSQEIQYFGPGTRLLVL.

Turning to this clonotype: Sequence at one end of the junction differs from germline and may be a read error. This sequence joins TRBV6-6 and TRBJ1-2; maybe TRBD1 (5 bases). Germline values: CDR1 MNHNY, CDR2 SVGAGI (reference sequence). The CDR3 is made up of 14 amino acids. The CDR3 loop reads CASSYGGRIYDYTF. The CDR3, as DNA: TGTGCCAGCAGTTACGGGGGACGCATCTATGACTACACCTTC.

Only a few counts were recorded for this clonotype. Since a much larger clone is just one base distant, this may be a read error. This chain joins TRBV5-5 and TRBJ2-5; D is unclear. Germline loops: CDR1 SGHKS, CDR2 YYEKEE (reference sequence). This CDR3 region has 13 residues. CDR3 sequence (DNA): TGTGCCAGCAGCGGCCGGTTACAAGAGATCCAGTACTTC. Translating gives CASSGRLQEIQYF.

Judged by abundance, this clonotype is medium-sized. The V gene is TRBV29-1, the J gene TRBJ2-1; no clear D. The V gene's germline CDR1 is SQVTM and CDR2 ANQGSEA. This CDR3 region has 14 residues. V gave up 4 bases and J gave up 2 bases, with 12 bases separating them. The CDR3 DNA reads TGCAGCGTTGCCCTCGGTGAAACCTACAATGAGCAGTTCTTC. It encodes CSVALGETYNEQFF.

Comments on this clonotype: Germline and junction disagree at one end, which may indicate a read error. The chain recombines TRBV4-3 with TRBJ1-2; unclear D gene. Germline V lookup: CDR1 LGHNA, CDR2 YSLEER. The CDR3 covers 13 residues. The CDR3 coding sequence is TGCACCAGCAACCAAGAGGGCAACTATGGCTACACCTTC. Amino acid sequence: CTSNQEGNYGYTF.

On this clonotype itself: One end of the junction varies from germline; a read error may be responsible. The CDR3 loop is CASSEIGGRYTETQYF. CDR3 bases: TGTGCCAGCAGTGAAATAGGAGGACGCTACACAGAAACGCAGTATTTT. The J gene is TRBJ2-3, the V gene TRBV6-1, with D perhaps TRBD2 (5 bases). This CDR3 has 16 residues. CDR1 and CDR2 from the germline V gene are MNHNS and SASEGT.

This clonotype was counted only a few times. The genes are TRBV4-1 and TRBJ2-1; unclear D gene. CDR1 is MGHRA and CDR2 is YSYEKL in the germline V gene. The CDR3 runs 15 residues. V lost 7 bases and J lost 6, with 19 bases in between. The DNA for the CDR3 is TGCGCCAGCAACCTTATCCCTGGGTATGGCAATGAGCAGTTCTTC. Translated, it gives CASNLIPGYGNEQFF.

With respect to this clonotype: With a much larger clone just one base away, this may be a read error. This chain joins TRBV5-1 and TRBJ2-3, with 11 bases matching TRBD2. The germline V gene encodes CDR1 SGHRS and CDR2 YFSETQ. The junction had 6 bases not matched to a gene; V was cut back by 7 bases and J by 5 bases. The CDR3 spans 14 residues. The CDR3: CASCQGLAEDTQYF. The CDR3 nucleotides are TGCGCCAGCTGTCAGGGACTAGCGGAAGATACGCAGTATTTT.

Notes on this clonotype: Sequence at one end of the junction differs from germline and may be a read error. This chain joins TRBV12-3 or TRBV12-4 and TRBJ1-4, with D unresolved. The CDR3 is 13 residues long. The CDR3 sequence: CTSSLLGLEKLFF. The CDR3 nucleotides are TGTACCAGCAGTCTATTGGGCCTAGAAAAACTGTTTTTT.

Remarks on this clonotype: One junction end disagrees with the germline gene, perhaps due to a read error. The J gene is TRBJ2-1, the V gene TRBV14; 8 bases map to TRBD2. CDR1 and CDR2 (germline): SGHDN, FVKESK. The CDR3 has 16 residues. For the CDR3, the DNA is TGTACCAGTAGTGCCTTAGCGGGATGGGTAAACAATGAGCAGTTCTTC. This gives the protein CTSSALAGWVNNEQFF.

J is TRBJ2-5 and V is TRBV11-3, with 8 bases lining up with TRBD2. J lost 5 bases, V lost 5 bases, and 13 bases had no gene match. CDR3 length: 16 amino acids. In germline, CDR1 is SGHNT, CDR2 YENEEA. The CDR3 DNA reads TGTGCCAGCAGCACAGGGACAAGCGGGAGCAGGGAGACCCAGTACTTC. It encodes CASSTGTSGSRETQYF.

V is TRBV6-6 and J is TRBJ2-3; the match to TRBD1 covers 7 bases. Germline values: CDR1 MNHNY, CDR2 SVGAGI (reference sequence). The CDR3 totals 14 residues. CDR3 bases: TGTACCAACAGTGTACAGGGGACAACAGATACGCAGTATTTT. Translation gives CTNSVQGTTDTQYF.

This clonotype has just one count. Compared with germline, one end of the junction differs, possibly owing to a read error. The chain recombines TRBV4-3 with TRBJ2-1; TRBD2 might be the D (6 bases). Looked up from germline, CDR1 is LGHNA and CDR2 is YSLEER. The CDR3 covers 16 residues. The CDR3 loop reads CTSSQFPPPADYDQFF. The DNA of the CDR3 is TGCACCAGCAGCCAATTCCCCCCCCCGGCGGACTATGACCAGTTCTTC.

As to this clonotype: At one end the junction does not follow the germline gene, possibly because of a read error. The chain has TRBV7-2 and TRBJ2-2; D is ambiguous. The CDR3 consists of 13 residues. Germline-derived CDR1 and CDR2 are SGHTA and FQGNSA. CDR3 loop: CAGSSQLTGELFF. CDR3 sequence (DNA): TGTGCCGGCAGTTCCCAACTGACCGGGGAGCTGTTTTTT.

Notes on this clonotype: The CDR3 does not end in the conserved phenylalanine or tryptophan, so this is likely a read error. The chain uses TRBV5-6 and TRBJ2-7; no clear D. CDR3 length: 14 amino acids. Trimming shortened V by 0 bases and J by 1 base, and 8 bases separated the two germline ends. CDR1 and CDR2 from the germline V gene are SGHDT and YYEEEE. CDR3 amino acids: CASSLGAGSYEQYL. CDR3 DNA: TGTGCCAGCAGCTTGGGTGCAGGTTCCTACGAGCAGTACTTA.

As for this clonotype: A clone one base away is much larger, so this may be a read error. The chain uses TRBV5-1 and TRBJ2-7; either TRBD1 or TRBD2 may fit D (5 bases each). The germline V gene encodes CDR1 SGHRS and CDR2 YFSETQ. The CDR3 is 15 residues long. The CDR3 region has the DNA TGCGCCAGCAGCGGGTCGTCGCAGGGACCCTACGAGCGGTACTTC. Protein product: CASSGSSQGPYERYF.

Details on this clonotype: The final CDR3 position lacks the conserved phenylalanine or tryptophan, pointing to a likely read error. The V and J genes are TRBV11-1 and TRBJ2-3; either TRBD1 or TRBD2 may fit D (5 bases each). This CDR3 has 19 residues. The germline CDR1 and CDR2 sequences are SGHAT and FQDESV (reference sequence). CDR3 sequence: CASSSGGSSVGVRTDTQYI. The CDR3 DNA follows: TGTGCCAGCAGCTCTGGGGGAAGCTCTGTTGGAGTCCGCACAGATACCCAGTATATT.

On this clonotype: At one boundary the junction diverges from the germline segment, which might be a read error. This chain connects TRBV6-6 to TRBJ1-4, with D possibly being TRBD1 (6 bases). Germline CDR1 and CDR2: MNHNY and SVGAGI (reference sequence). The CDR3 totals 14 residues. The CDR3 bases are TGTGCCAGCCATCCCCAGGGGCTATTTGAAAAACTGTTGTTT. It translates to CASHPQGLFEKLLF.

This chain uses TRBV10-2 with TRBJ2-7, with 9 bases identical to TRBD1. CDR3 length equals 14 residues. Germline V lookup: CDR1 WSHSY, CDR2 SAAADI. This CDR3 reads CVTCTTGGTYEQYF. In nucleotides, the CDR3 is TGCGTCACATGCACGACAGGGGGTACCTACGAGCAGTACTTC.